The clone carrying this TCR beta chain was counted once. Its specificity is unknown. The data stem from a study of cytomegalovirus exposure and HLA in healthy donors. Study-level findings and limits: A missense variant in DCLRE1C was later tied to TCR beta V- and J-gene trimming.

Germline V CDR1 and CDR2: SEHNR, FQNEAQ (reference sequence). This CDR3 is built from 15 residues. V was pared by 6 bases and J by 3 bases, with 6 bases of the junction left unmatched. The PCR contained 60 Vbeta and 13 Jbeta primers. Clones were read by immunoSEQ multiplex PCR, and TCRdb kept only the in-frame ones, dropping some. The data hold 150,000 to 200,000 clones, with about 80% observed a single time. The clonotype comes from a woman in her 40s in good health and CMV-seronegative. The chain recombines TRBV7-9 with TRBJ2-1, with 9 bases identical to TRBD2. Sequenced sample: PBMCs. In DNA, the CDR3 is TGTGCCAGCAGTTCTAGCGGGGTACTCTACAATGAGCAGTTCTTC. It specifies CASSSSGVLYNEQFF.